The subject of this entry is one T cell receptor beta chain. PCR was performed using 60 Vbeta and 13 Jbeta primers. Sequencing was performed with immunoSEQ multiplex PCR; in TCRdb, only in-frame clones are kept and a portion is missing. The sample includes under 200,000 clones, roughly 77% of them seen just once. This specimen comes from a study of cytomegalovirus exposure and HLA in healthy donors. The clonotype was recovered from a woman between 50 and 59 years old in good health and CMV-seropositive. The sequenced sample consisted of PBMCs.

The CDR3 DNA is TGTGCCGGAAGGACAGGGTCCTACGAGCAGTACTTC. Protein product: CAGRTGSYEQYF. This chain connects TRBV2 to TRBJ2-7; 8 bases align to TRBD1. The CDR3 consists of 12 residues. Trimming took 11 bases from V and 1 from J; bases not matched to a gene: 4. Per germline, CDR1 SNHLY and CDR2 FYNNEI.